The 9 T cell receptor beta chains below come from one sample, sequenced in a study of blood T cell repertoires in COVID-19 (dated by TCRdb to 2019 to 2021). Libraries were prepared through the immunoSEQ multiplex PCR assay. TCRdb's version of the immuneACCESS table is confined to in-frame rearrangements and falls short of the full clone set. An unresolved V gene accounts for under half of the shortfall where checked; the remainder is of unknown origin. This sample lists around 360,000 clones; around 87% were detected once. The ten largest clones represent about 10% of the sample. The sequencing input was peripheral blood. Source of these receptors: a woman in her 30s with COVID-19, enrolled during active disease.

This clone has just a few counts. The rearrangement links TRBV7-9 to TRBJ2-1; 9 nucleotides align to TRBD2. The CDR3 consists of 16 residues. Germline assignment: CDR1 SEHNR and CDR2 FQNEAQ (reference sequence). V trimming: 5 bases; J trimming: 4 bases; junction bases outside the gene matches: 9. In DNA, the CDR3 is TGTGCCAGCAGCCTCGCCGGGACTAGCCTTTACAATGAGCAGTTCTTC. Protein sequence: CASSLAGTSLYNEQFF.

The chain recombines TRBV28 with TRBJ1-2; D is unresolved. The CDR3 is 13 amino acids. V was trimmed by 10 bases and J by 5 bases, leaving 17 bases between them. CDR1 MDHEN and CDR2 SYDVKM come from the germline V gene. The CDR3 is CAIGRGRGYGYTF. The DNA for the CDR3 is TGTGCCATCGGCCGGGGAAGAGGGTATGGCTACACCTTC.

Remarks on this clone: Distinct nucleotide sequences in the sample also encode this CDR3. The chain employs TRBV10-3 and TRBJ2-1, with 10 bases that match TRBD2. This CDR3 has 13 residues. With V trimmed by 10 bases and J by 0 bases, 0 bases remained unmatched. CDR1 ENHRY and CDR2 SYGVKD come from the germline V gene. CDR3 coding DNA: TGTGCCACTAGCGGGAGCTCCTACAATGAGCAGTTCTTC. This encodes CATSGSSYNEQFF.

This chain joins TRBV5-1 and TRBJ2-1; 9 positions agree with TRBD1. CDR1 SGHRS and CDR2 YFSETQ come from the germline V gene. The CDR3 runs 15 residues. V was clipped by 2 bases and J by 4 bases; unmatched bases: 4. CDR3 nucleotide sequence: TGCGCCAGCAGCTTAAGACAGGGGGTATACAATGAGCAGTTCTTC. This gives the protein CASSLRQGVYNEQFF.

V usage is TRBV20-1 and J usage is TRBJ2-1, with no clear D. V was shortened by 3 bases and J by 4 bases, with 13 bases between the two germline ends. This CDR3 is built from 14 residues. Looked up from germline, CDR1 is DFQATT and CDR2 is SNEGSKA (reference sequence). The DNA of the CDR3 is TGCAGTGCTAGTGCTAGAAGAATTTACAATGAGCAGTTCTTC. It codes for CSASARRIYNEQFF.

The chain couples TRBV3-1 (or the pseudogene TRBV3-2) to TRBJ2-1; possible D gene TRBD2, 6 bases. Germline V CDR1 and CDR2: LGHDT, YNNKEL (reference sequence). Trimming stripped 4 bases from V and 0 bases from J, with 10 bases between. CDR3 length equals 15 residues. The CDR3 DNA is TGTGCCAGCAGCCGTAGCGGTAGCTCCTACAATGAGCAGTTCTTC. Amino acid sequence: CASSRSGSSYNEQFF.

This clone was observed a handful of times. Other DNA sequences in the sample encode the same CDR3. J is TRBJ2-5 and V is TRBV2; TRBD2 matches at 12 bases. Germline CDR1 is SNHLY and CDR2 is FYNNEI. With 4 bases clipped from V and 2 bases from J, the junction kept 2 bases outside the gene matches. This CDR3 has 15 residues. The CDR3 DNA reads as TGTGCCAGCAGTGGCGGACTAGCGGGACAAGAGACCCAGTACTTC. As protein: CASSGGLAGQETQYF.

This clone was observed once. The chain uses TRBV5-1 and TRBJ2-1, with a possible D match to TRBD2 (7 bases). The CDR3 has 17 amino acids. Trimming removed 1 base at V and 1 base at J, with 15 bases between. Per germline, CDR1 SGHRS and CDR2 YFSETQ. CDR3 residues: CASSLLTGGMSYNEQFF. The CDR3, as DNA: TGCGCCAGCAGCTTGTTAACGGGGGGCATGTCCTACAATGAGCAGTTCTTC.

This clone was detected once. The chain employs TRBV10-3 and TRBJ1-1, with TRBD1 matching 7 bases. The CDR3 has 17 residues. CDR1 and CDR2 from the germline V gene are ENHRY and SYGVKD. J lost 5 bases, V lost 0 bases, and 12 bases had no gene match. CDR3 DNA sequence: TGTGCCATCAGTGAGTCGAGCCCGGGCAGGGGGTGGACTGAAGCTTTCTTT. As protein: CAISESSPGRGWTEAFF.